This T cell receptor (beta chain) came from a study of blood T cell repertoires in COVID-19. Turning to the study itself: T cells, B-cell-depleted T cells, or PBMCs provided the cDNA or gDNA that served as material.

With 3 bases removed from V and 5 bases from J, the gap between germline ends came to 13 bases. The CDR3 runs 14 residues. CDR1 KGHSH and CDR2 LQKENI come from the germline V gene. The data were produced by immunoSEQ multiplex PCR, yet TCRdb's version contains in-frame clones alone and is incomplete. The sample shows around 250,000 clones, more than 85% of them seen only once. The study drew participants aged about 18 to 89 years from 20 to 30 US areas. The source is a man aged 40-55 years who had been exposed to COVID-19. The source material was PBMCs or T cells enriched from blood (not recorded which). This chain links TRBV18 with TRBJ2-5; D not certain. This CDR3 is CASSPPPFGETQYF. CDR3 bases: TGTGCCAGCTCACCGCCGCCCTTCGGGGAGACCCAGTACTTC. Based on the CDR3 plus reference TRBV18 and TRBJ2-5, the full variable domain is NAGVMQNPRHLVRRRGQEARLRCSPMKGHSHVYWYRQLPEEGLKFMVYLQKENIIDESGMPKERFSAEFPKEGPSILRIQQVVRGDSAAYFCASSPPPFGETQYFGPGTRLLVL.